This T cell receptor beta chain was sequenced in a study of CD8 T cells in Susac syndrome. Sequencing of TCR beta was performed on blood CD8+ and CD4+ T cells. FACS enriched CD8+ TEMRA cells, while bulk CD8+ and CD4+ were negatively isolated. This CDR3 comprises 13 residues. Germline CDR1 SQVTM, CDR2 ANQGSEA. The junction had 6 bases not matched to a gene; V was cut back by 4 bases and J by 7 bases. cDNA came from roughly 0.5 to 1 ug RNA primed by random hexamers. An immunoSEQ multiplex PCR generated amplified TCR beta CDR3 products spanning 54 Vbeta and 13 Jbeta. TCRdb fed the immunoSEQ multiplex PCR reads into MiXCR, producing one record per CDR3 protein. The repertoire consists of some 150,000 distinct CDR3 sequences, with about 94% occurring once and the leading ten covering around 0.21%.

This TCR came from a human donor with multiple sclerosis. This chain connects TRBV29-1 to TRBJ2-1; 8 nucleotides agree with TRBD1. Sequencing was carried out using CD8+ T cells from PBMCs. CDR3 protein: CSVGQGFSNEQFF. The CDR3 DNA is TGCAGCGTTGGACAGGGGTTTTCAAATGAGCAGTTCTTC.